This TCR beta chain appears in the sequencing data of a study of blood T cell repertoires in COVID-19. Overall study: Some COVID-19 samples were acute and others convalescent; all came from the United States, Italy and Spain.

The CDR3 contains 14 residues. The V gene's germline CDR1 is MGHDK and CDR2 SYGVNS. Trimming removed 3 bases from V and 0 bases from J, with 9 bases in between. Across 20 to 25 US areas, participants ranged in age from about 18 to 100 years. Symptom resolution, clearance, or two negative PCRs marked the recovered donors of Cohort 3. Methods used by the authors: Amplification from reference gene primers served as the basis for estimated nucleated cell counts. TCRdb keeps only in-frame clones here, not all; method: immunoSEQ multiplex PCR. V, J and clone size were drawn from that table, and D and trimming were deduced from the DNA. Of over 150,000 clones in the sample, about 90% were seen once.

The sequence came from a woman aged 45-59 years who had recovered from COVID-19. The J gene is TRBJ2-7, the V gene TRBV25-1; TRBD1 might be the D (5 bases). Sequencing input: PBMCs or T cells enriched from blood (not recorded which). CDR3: CASSDPGHSYEQYF. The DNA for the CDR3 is TGTGCCAGCAGTGACCCAGGGCACTCCTACGAGCAGTACTTC.